These 20 T cell receptor beta chains originate from one sample sequenced in a study of T cell changes during pregnancy in multiple sclerosis. The repertoire was sequenced with immunoSEQ multiplex PCR; TCRdb's copy has only in-frame clones and lacks some. Seen here are about 20,000 clones, more than 75% observed once, and the top ten hold over 9%. Sequences were derived from CD8+ T cells from peripheral blood mononuclear cells, sampled after pregnancy. The receptors shown here come from a female donor with multiple sclerosis, enrolled in a pregnancy study.

This clone was observed a few times. The J gene is TRBJ1-5, the V gene TRBV19; 10 bases align to TRBD1. The CDR3 length is 15 residues. Germline V gene lookup returns CDR1 LNHDA and CDR2 SQIVND (reference sequence). J was trimmed by 6 bases and V by 7 bases; bases with no gene match: 9. In nucleotides, the CDR3 is TGTGCCAGTAATTTAGGGACAGGGGAGGTTCAGCCCCAGCATTTT. Its protein product is CASNLGTGEVQPQHF.

The chain joins TRBV5-6 to TRBJ2-2, with 12 bases identical to TRBD2. The ends lost 2 bases at V and 0 bases at J; junction bases unmatched: 8. In germline, CDR1 is SGHDT, CDR2 YYEEEE. The CDR3 consists of 19 residues. This CDR3 is CASSFHGLAGRANTGELFF. The CDR3 DNA follows: TGTGCCAGCAGCTTCCATGGACTAGCGGGAAGGGCGAACACCGGGGAGCTGTTTTTT. The full variable domain, its missing parts supplied by reference TRBV5-6 and TRBJ2-2, is DAGVTQSPTHLIKTRGQQVTLRCSPKSGHDTVSWYQQALGQGPQFIFQYYEEEERQRGNFPDRFSGHQFPNYSSELNVNALLLGDSALYLCASSFHGLAGRANTGELFFGEGSRLTVL.

The chain recombines TRBV27 with TRBJ2-3, with D possibly TRBD2 on 6 matching bases. The V and J ends lost 4 bases and 2 bases respectively, with 19 bases between them. This CDR3 has 17 residues. Looked up from germline, CDR1 is MNHEY and CDR2 is SMNVEV (reference sequence). CDR3 sequence reads: CASSSSRGSGYTDTQYF. The CDR3 nucleotides read TGTGCCAGCAGTTCCTCCCGGGGTAGCGGATACACAGATACGCAGTATTTT.

The V and J genes are TRBV12-5 and TRBJ1-1; D not resolved. With 2 bases removed from V and 1 base from J, the gap between germline ends came to 5 bases. The CDR3 length is 13 residues. Germline assignment: CDR1 LGHNT and CDR2 FRNRAP. CDR3 sequence: CASGLSRNTEAFF. The DNA for the CDR3 is TGTGCTAGTGGTTTGAGCCGGAACACTGAAGCTTTCTTT.

The rearrangement uses TRBV7-9 and TRBJ1-2; TRBD1 aligns across 9 bases. Germline CDR1 is SEHNR and CDR2 is FQNEAQ (reference sequence). V was clipped by 6 bases and J by 1 base; unmatched bases: 9. This CDR3 is built from 16 residues. CDR3 coding DNA: TGTGCCAGCAGTTATCTCCGGGACAGGGTTAACTATGGCTACACCTTC. It yields the protein CASSYLRDRVNYGYTF.

This rearrangement joins TRBV6-1 to TRBJ2-1; D gene ambiguous. Germline CDR1 reads MNHNS; CDR2 reads SASEGT. V lost 2 bases and J 2 bases, leaving 10 bases between the germline ends. CDR3 size: 15 residues. As DNA, the CDR3 is TGTGCCAGCAGTGAACAGATAGCAACCTACAATGAGCAGTTCTTC. It translates to CASSEQIATYNEQFF.

The J gene is TRBJ2-1, the V gene TRBV7-3; a possible D gene is TRBD2 (6 bases). The germline V and J ends were trimmed by 1 base and 15 bases, with 16 bases remaining between them. CDR1 and CDR2 (germline): SGHTA, FQGTGA. The CDR3 extends over 13 amino acids. CDR3 nucleotide sequence: TGTGCCAGCAGCTTAAGGAAAGGCGGGACCCCGTTCTTC. It translates to CASSLRKGGTPFF.

V gene TRBV29-1 combines with J gene TRBJ2-1, with 11 bases identical to TRBD2. Germline V gene lookup returns CDR1 SQVTM and CDR2 ANQGSEA. Trimming took 7 bases from V and 2 from J; bases not matched to a gene: 10. The CDR3 is 16 residues long. The DNA of the CDR3 is TGCAGCGCCGGGACTAGCGGACGAACAACCTACAATGAGCAGTTCTTC. Encoded protein: CSAGTSGRTTYNEQFF.

The rearrangement joins TRBV6-1 to TRBJ2-1, with 7 bases that match TRBD2. There are 15 residues in the CDR3. V lost 5 bases and J lost 3; bases outside the gene matches: 7. Germline V gives CDR1 MNHNS, CDR2 SASEGT. CDR3 in DNA: TGTGCCAGCAGTCCCCTAACGGGAGGCTACAATGAGCAGTTCTTC. Its protein is CASSPLTGGYNEQFF.

V gene TRBV6-4 combines with J gene TRBJ2-7; possibly TRBD1 for D (6 bases). CDR3 length equals 15 residues. CDR1 is MRHNA and CDR2 is SNTAGT in the germline V gene. Trimming cost V 5 bases and J 2 bases, with 16 bases left between them. CDR3 coding DNA: TGTGCCAGCAGTAGTCTGGGACACTGGCCCTACGAGCAGTACTTC. It yields the protein CASSSLGHWPYEQYF.

The chain recombines TRBV7-9 with TRBJ2-3; D unresolved. Germline assignment: CDR1 SEHNR and CDR2 FQNEAQ (reference sequence). V gave up 2 bases and J gave up 0 bases, with 3 bases separating them. CDR3 length equals 13 residues. CDR3 bases: TGTGCCAGCAGCTTACCTAGCACAGATACGCAGTATTTT. Its protein is CASSLPSTDTQYF.

This clone was recorded only once. V gene TRBV19 combines with J gene TRBJ1-5; D gene ambiguous. The CDR3 totals 17 residues. Germline V gene sequence: CDR1 LNHDA, CDR2 SQIVND (reference sequence). V gave up 2 bases and J gave up 2 bases, with 16 bases separating them. CDR3 sequence reads: CASSITLERTGNQPQHF. The CDR3 nucleotides read TGTGCCAGTAGTATAACGTTAGAGCGCACGGGCAATCAGCCCCAGCATTTT.

The chain recombines TRBV7-3 with TRBJ2-7; possible D gene TRBD1, 6 bases. CDR3 length: 14 amino acids. Germline values: CDR1 SGHTA, CDR2 FQGTGA. Trimming removed 3 bases at V and 2 bases at J, with 11 bases between. For the CDR3, the DNA is TGTGCCAGCAGCTTGGGGCAGGGGACCTACGAGCAGTACTTC. Residues: CASSLGQGTYEQYF. Full variable domain (remainder filled in from reference TRBV7-3 and TRBJ2-7): GAGVSQTPSNKVTEKGKYVELRCDPISGHTALYWYRQSLGQGPEFLIYFQGTGAADDSGLPNDRFFAVRPEGSVSTLKIQRTERGDSAVYLCASSLGQGTYEQYFGPGTRLTVT.

About this clone itself: Sequence at one end of the junction differs from germline and may be a read error. The V and J genes are TRBV30 and TRBJ1-4; D perhaps matches TRBD1 (5 bases). The V gene's germline CDR1 is GTSNPN and CDR2 SVGIG (reference sequence). The CDR3 spans 14 residues. The CDR3 protein is CAGALPLANEKLFF. In DNA form, the CDR3 reads TGCGCTGGGGCGCTACCTTTGGCTAATGAAAAACTGTTTTTT.

This CDR3 is CASSLDENIQYF. In DNA, the CDR3 is TGTGCCAGCAGCTTAGACGAAAACATTCAGTACTTC. V gene TRBV11-3 combines with J gene TRBJ2-4; no definite D call. The germline V gene encodes CDR1 SGHNT and CDR2 YENEEA. The V and J ends lost 0 bases and 5 bases respectively, with 2 bases between them. This CDR3 contains 12 residues.

The chain couples TRBV10-3 to TRBJ1-5; D is possibly TRBD1 (6 bases). The CDR3 runs to 17 residues. In germline, CDR1 is ENHRY, CDR2 SYGVKD. V was clipped by 7 bases and J by 3 bases, with 22 bases between them. The DNA of the CDR3 is TGTGCCATCAAGGGAGAGGCGGGGGCCGGCAACAATCAGCCCCAGCATTTT. Translation: CAIKGEAGAGNNQPQHF.

This chain connects TRBV5-6 to TRBJ2-1; 9 positions match TRBD2. This CDR3 is built from 17 residues. The germline V gene has CDR1 SGHDT and CDR2 YYEEEE. Losses at the gene ends were 2 bases for V and 4 bases for J; bases not matched to a gene: 10. This CDR3 is CASSFGPRLAVYNEQFF. The CDR3 nucleotides are TGTGCCAGCAGCTTCGGCCCGAGACTAGCGGTTTACAATGAGCAGTTCTTC.

This clone occurred once. The chain recombines TRBV5-6 with TRBJ2-5; tentative D call: TRBD2 (5 bases). This CDR3 contains 18 residues. The germline V gene has CDR1 SGHDT and CDR2 YYEEEE. V was cut by 0 bases and J by 0 bases, with 18 bases left in between. CDR3 nucleotides: TGTGCCAGCAGCTTGGCCTCGGCAGGCCGAGGGTACCAAGAGACCCAGTACTTC. It specifies CASSLASAGRGYQETQYF.

The chain carries TRBV19 and TRBJ1-1, with 8 nucleotides matching TRBD1. The V segment lost 6 bases and the J segment 5 bases; nucleotides outside the gene matches: 8. Germline values: CDR1 LNHDA, CDR2 SQIVND (reference sequence). The CDR3 is 14 amino acids. The CDR3 here is CASSFGQGRTEAFF. CDR3 coding DNA: TGTGCCAGTAGCTTCGGACAGGGACGAACTGAAGCTTTCTTT.

This chain uses TRBV30 with TRBJ1-2; 7 nucleotides align to TRBD1. Germline trimming cut 1 base from V and 4 bases from J; bases unmatched to any gene: 6. Germline V gene sequence: CDR1 GTSNPN, CDR2 SVGIG (reference sequence). The CDR3 consists of 14 residues. The CDR3 reads CAWSGDRAVYGYTF. The DNA of the CDR3 is TGTGCCTGGAGTGGCGACAGGGCGGTCTATGGCTACACCTTC.